These 18 T cell receptor beta chains share one sample of origin, sequenced in a study of post-analysis software for immune sequencing data. Study-wide findings and caveats: About 5 TRBV segments occurring more often in patients than controls included TRBV5-6, TRBV5-1 and TRBV20-1.

Libraries were made from TCR beta cDNA, and they carried unique molecular identifiers. MiXCR was run by TCRdb on the PCR reads, yielding one entry per CDR3 protein. This table has approximately 770,000 distinct CDR3 sequences, 40% to 55% appearing once. The antigens of these receptors remain unknown. Material: blood. The receptor set was obtained from a girl under 18 with multiple sclerosis.

The chain joins TRBV6-1 to TRBJ2-1; TRBD1 is a possible D gene (6 bases). Germline V gives CDR1 MNHNS, CDR2 SASEGT. Trimming left V 3 bases short and J 0 bases short, with 15 bases between. The CDR3 contains 17 residues. Here the CDR3 reads CASSDPGVRYSYNEQFF. CDR3 DNA: TGTGCCAGCAGTGACCCAGGGGTAAGGTACTCCTACAATGAGCAGTTCTTC.

Comments on this clonotype: Germline is not matched at one junction end, which may reflect a read error. V is TRBV9 and J is TRBJ2-4, with 7 bases identical to TRBD2. Judging by the DNA end, TRBJ2-7 fits better; the J call may be wrong. Germline CDR1 is SGDLS and CDR2 is YYNGEE. The CDR3 has 15 residues. The CDR3 region is CAGSPRGGPGYEQYF. The CDR3 DNA reads as TGTGCCGGCAGCCCCCGGGGAGGGCCCGGGTACGAGCAGTACTTC.

V and J are TRBV13 and TRBJ2-7; 7 nucleotides agree with TRBD2. Germline-derived CDR1 and CDR2 are PRHDT and FYEKMQ (reference sequence). V lost 5 bases to trimming and J lost 0 bases; unmatched junction nucleotides: 7. The CDR3 loop spans 15 amino acids. CDR3 in DNA: TGTGCCAGCAGCCCCAAAGCGGGATACTCCTACGAGCAGTACTTC. Protein product: CASSPKAGYSYEQYF.

The chain has TRBV7-9 and TRBJ1-6, with D possibly matching TRBD1 (5 bases). This CDR3 is 12 amino acids long. Trimming shortened V by 5 bases and J by 18 bases, and 17 bases separated the two germline ends. Germline values: CDR1 SEHNR, CDR2 FQNEAQ (reference sequence). CDR3 DNA: TGTGCCAGCAGCCCGGAAGGGGCTACCCCCCACTTT. Translation gives CASSPEGATPHF.

The chain has TRBV30 and TRBJ2-6; TRBD1 matches 8 bases. Trimming at V came to 4 bases and at J to 1 base, leaving 12 bases not matched to a gene. Looked up from germline, CDR1 is GTSNPN and CDR2 is SVGIG (reference sequence). The CDR3 has 18 amino acids. The CDR3 DNA reads TGTGCCTGGACCCAAGACAGGGGTATGAGGTCTGGGGCCAACGTCCTGACTTTC. This gives the protein CAWTQDRGMRSGANVLTF.

This clonotype was seen only a few times. The V call is TRBV6-6, the J call TRBJ2-4; tentatively, D is TRBD1 (6 bases). TRBJ2-7 explains the end of the DNA better; the J call may be wrong. Germline V gene sequence: CDR1 MNHNY, CDR2 SVGAGI (reference sequence). This CDR3 comprises 13 residues. The CDR3 DNA follows: TGTGCCAGCATAGGGGGATTTGGATACGAGCAGTACTTC. Its translation: CASIGGFGYEQYF.

The rearrangement links TRBV13 to TRBJ2-4, with 7 bases lining up with TRBD1. V was pared by 5 bases and J by 13 bases, with 11 bases of the junction left unmatched. Germline-derived CDR1 and CDR2 are PRHDT and FYEKMQ (reference sequence). CDR3 length equals 13 residues. Written as DNA, the CDR3 is TGTGCCAGCAGCCAAGGGACAGCTACTGTGCAGTACTTC. It translates to CASSQGTATVQYF.

This clonotype has just a few counts. CDR3 sequence: CASSPGTGGEQFF. The CDR3, as DNA: TGTGCCAGCAGTCCTGGGACAGGTGGGGAGCAGTTCTTC. V usage is TRBV12-3 or TRBV12-4 and J usage is TRBJ2-1; TRBD1 matches at 8 bases. The CDR3 runs 13 residues. The J segment lost 10 bases and the V segment lost 5 bases, leaving 7 bases of the junction unmatched.

The chain couples TRBV7-2 to TRBJ1-5, with 10 bases lining up with TRBD1. In germline, CDR1 is SGHTA, CDR2 FQGNSA. The CDR3 is 14 residues long. V shed 5 bases, J shed 7 bases, and the junction held 5 bases outside the gene matches. The CDR3 DNA follows: TGTGCCAGCAGCACCGGGACAGGGGAACAGCCCCAGCATTTT. Translation: CASSTGTGEQPQHF. Based on the CDR3 plus reference TRBV7-2 and TRBJ1-5, the full variable domain is GAGVSQSPSNKVTEKGKDVELRCDPISGHTALYWYRQSLGQGLEFLIYFQGNSAPDKSGLPSDRFSAERTGGSVSTLTIQRTQQEDSAVYLCASSTGTGEQPQHFGDGTRLSIL.

Only a few counts were recorded for this clonotype. V is TRBV2 and J is TRBJ2-5; unclear D gene. V gave up 5 bases and J gave up 5 bases, with 6 bases separating them. This CDR3 spans 11 amino acids. CDR1 is SNHLY, CDR2 FYNNEI, per germline. The CDR3 loop is CASSLWETQYF. The CDR3 DNA reads as TGTGCCAGCAGTCTTTGGGAGACCCAGTACTTC.

This clonotype was counted a few times. The V gene is TRBV10-3, the J gene TRBJ2-3; 12 bases agree with TRBD2. The V gene's germline CDR1 is ENHRY and CDR2 SYGVKD. The CDR3 sequence is 14 residues long. J gave up 4 bases and V 4 bases, and 0 bases lay outside the gene matches. This CDR3 is CAISGLAGADTQYF. The CDR3 nucleotides read TGTGCCATCAGTGGACTAGCGGGAGCAGATACGCAGTATTTT.

The V call is TRBV15, the J call TRBJ2-5; the D gene is possibly TRBD2 (5 bases). V was clipped by 0 bases and J by 11 bases, with 10 bases between them. From germline, CDR1 is LNHNV and CDR2 YYDKDF (reference sequence). The CDR3 runs 12 residues. The CDR3, as DNA: TGTGCCACCAGCAGAGATGGGCGCGGGCAGTACTTC. Protein sequence: CATSRDGRGQYF.

V usage is TRBV15 and J usage is TRBJ1-1; tentatively, D is TRBD1 (5 bases). This CDR3 spans 15 amino acids. Per the germline V gene, CDR1 is LNHNV and CDR2 is YYDKDF (reference sequence). Trimming pared 0 bases from V and 1 base from J, leaving 9 bases between. CDR3 coding DNA: TGTGCCACCAGCAGAGACAGGGCACAGAACACTGAAGCTTTCTTT. Amino acids: CATSRDRAQNTEAFF.

Only a few counts were recorded for this clonotype. The rearrangement uses TRBV27 and TRBJ2-7, with TRBD1 identical over 9 bases. The CDR3 sequence is 15 residues long. The V gene's germline CDR1 is MNHEY and CDR2 SMNVEV (reference sequence). Trimming at V came to 6 bases and at J to 6 bases, leaving 12 bases not matched to a gene. The CDR3 region has the DNA TGTGCCAGCAGCAAATCCGGGACAGGGCGAGGCGAGCAGTACTTC. It codes for CASSKSGTGRGEQYF.

The chain recombines TRBV29-1 with TRBJ2-1; D is tentatively TRBD1 or TRBD2 (5 bases each). The ends were cut back, 3 bases at V and 8 bases at J, with 14 bases in the middle. The CDR3 has 13 amino acids. Germline V gives CDR1 SQVTM, CDR2 ANQGSEA. CDR3 in amino acids: CSVDGPVGDEQFF. CDR3 coding DNA: TGCAGCGTTGATGGGCCAGTGGGGGATGAGCAGTTCTTC.

This clonotype occurred a few times. The chain joins TRBV15 to TRBJ2-7; D might be TRBD2 (5 bases). The CDR3 runs to 13 residues. V was shortened by 5 bases and J by 6 bases, with 14 bases between the two germline ends. Germline CDR1 reads LNHNV; CDR2 reads YYDKDF (reference sequence). The CDR3 loop reads CATSFGLAAEQYF. As DNA, the CDR3 is TGTGCCACCAGCTTTGGGCTAGCTGCCGAGCAGTACTTC.

This clonotype has a count of ten or more. The chain couples TRBV10-3 to TRBJ2-3; 7 bases line up with TRBD1. V was clipped by 11 bases and J by 4 bases; unmatched bases: 15. This CDR3 has 15 residues. CDR1 and CDR2 (germline): ENHRY, SYGVKD. DNA of the CDR3: TGTGCCCTAAGGGACAGCAATCAGGCCCCAGATACGCAGTATTTT. Translating it yields CALRDSNQAPDTQYF.

The gene calls are TRBV25-1 and TRBJ2-1, with D uncertain. The length of the CDR3 is 12 residues. Per the germline V gene, CDR1 is MGHDK and CDR2 is SYGVNS. Trimming left V 7 bases short and J 3 bases short, with 7 bases between. Here the CDR3 reads CASNRDYNEQFF. As DNA, the CDR3 is TGTGCCAGCAATAGGGACTACAATGAGCAGTTCTTC.